The sequence of this T cell receptor (beta chain) was determined in a study of blood T cell repertoires in COVID-19. Trimming shortened V by 4 bases and J by 4 bases, and 14 bases separated the two germline ends. From germline, CDR1 is MNHEY and CDR2 SMNVEV (reference sequence). The CDR3 spans 14 residues. Assay: immunoSEQ multiplex PCR; the TCRdb copy retains only in-frame clones and omits some. The repertoire holds over 75,000 clones, roughly three quarters seen once, with approximately 10% in the top ten. The receptor comes from a man in his sixties or seventies with acute or convalescent COVID-19. J is TRBJ2-7 and V is TRBV27; D is possibly TRBD1 (7 bases). Sequencing was done on a sample of peripheral blood. CDR3 in amino acids: CASSSNRGGYEQYF. CDR3 DNA sequence: TGTGCCAGCAGTTCAAACAGGGGAGGTTACGAGCAGTACTTC.